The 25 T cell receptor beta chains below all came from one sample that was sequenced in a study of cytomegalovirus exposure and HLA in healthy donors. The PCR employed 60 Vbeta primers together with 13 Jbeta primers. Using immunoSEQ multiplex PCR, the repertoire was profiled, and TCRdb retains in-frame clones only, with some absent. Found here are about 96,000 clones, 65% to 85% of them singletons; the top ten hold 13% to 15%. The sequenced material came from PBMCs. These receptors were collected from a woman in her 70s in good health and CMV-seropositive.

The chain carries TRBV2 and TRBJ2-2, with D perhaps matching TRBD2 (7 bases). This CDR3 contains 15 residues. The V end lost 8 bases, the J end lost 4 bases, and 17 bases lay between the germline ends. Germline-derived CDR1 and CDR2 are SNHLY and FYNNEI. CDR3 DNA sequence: TGTGCCAGCGGGGGGGCGGGGGCCGGCACCGGGGAGCTGTTTTTT. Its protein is CASGGAGAGTGELFF.

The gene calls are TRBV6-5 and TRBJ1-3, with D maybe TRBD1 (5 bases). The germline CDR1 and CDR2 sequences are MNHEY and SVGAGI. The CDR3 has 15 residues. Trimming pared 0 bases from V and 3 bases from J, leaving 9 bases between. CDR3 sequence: CASSYSGTGGNTIYF. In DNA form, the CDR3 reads TGTGCCAGCAGTTACTCAGGGACTGGTGGAAACACCATATATTTT.

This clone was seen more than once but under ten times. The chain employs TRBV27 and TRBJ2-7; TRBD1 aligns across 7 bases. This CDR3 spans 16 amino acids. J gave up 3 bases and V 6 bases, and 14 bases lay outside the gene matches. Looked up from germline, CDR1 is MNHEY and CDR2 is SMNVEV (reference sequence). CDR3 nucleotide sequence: TGTGCCAGCAGAGTGACAGGGTTGAGGAGCAGCTACGAGCAGTACTTC. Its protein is CASRVTGLRSSYEQYF.

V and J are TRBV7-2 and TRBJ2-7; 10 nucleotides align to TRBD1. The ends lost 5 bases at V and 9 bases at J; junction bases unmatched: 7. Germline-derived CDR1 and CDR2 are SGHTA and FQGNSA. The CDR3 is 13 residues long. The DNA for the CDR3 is TGTGCCAGCAGCCCGGGACAGGGGTTAATGCAGTACTTC. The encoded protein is CASSPGQGLMQYF.

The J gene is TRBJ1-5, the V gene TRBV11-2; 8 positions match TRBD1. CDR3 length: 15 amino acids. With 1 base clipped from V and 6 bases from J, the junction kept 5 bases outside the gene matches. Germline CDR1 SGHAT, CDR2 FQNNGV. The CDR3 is CASSLASGGSQPQHF. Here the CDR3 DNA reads TGTGCCAGCAGCTTAGCCTCAGGGGGCAGTCAGCCCCAGCATTTT.

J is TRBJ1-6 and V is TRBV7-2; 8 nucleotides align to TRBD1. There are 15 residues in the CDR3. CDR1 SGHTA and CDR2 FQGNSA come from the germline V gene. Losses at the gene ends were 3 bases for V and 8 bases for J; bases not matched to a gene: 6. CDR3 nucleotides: TGTGCCAGCAGCTTGGGACAGGTCGAATATTCACCCCTCCACTTT. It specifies CASSLGQVEYSPLHF.

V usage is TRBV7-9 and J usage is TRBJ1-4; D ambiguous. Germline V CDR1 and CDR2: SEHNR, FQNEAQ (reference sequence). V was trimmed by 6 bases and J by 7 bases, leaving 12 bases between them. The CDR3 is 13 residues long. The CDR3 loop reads CASRMMRSEKLFF. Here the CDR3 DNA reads TGTGCCAGCAGGATGATGAGGAGTGAAAAACTGTTTTTT.

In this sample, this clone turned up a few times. CDR3 loop: CASSEMTHSGNTIYF. CDR3 DNA sequence: TGTGCCAGCAGTGAAATGACTCACTCTGGAAACACCATATATTTT. This chain uses TRBV6-1 with TRBJ1-3; D is undetermined. Germline values: CDR1 MNHNS, CDR2 SASEGT. V shed 2 bases and J shed 0 bases, with 8 bases lying between them. The CDR3 length is 15 residues.

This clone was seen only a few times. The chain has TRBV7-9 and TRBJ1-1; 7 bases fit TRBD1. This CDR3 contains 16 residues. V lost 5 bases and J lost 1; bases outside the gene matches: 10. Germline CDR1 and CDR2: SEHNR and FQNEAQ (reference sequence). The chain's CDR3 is CASSTYRGRGNTEAFF. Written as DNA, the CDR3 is TGTGCCAGCAGCACCTACAGGGGTCGGGGGAACACTGAAGCTTTCTTT. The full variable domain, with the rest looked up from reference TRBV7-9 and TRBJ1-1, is DTGVSQNPRHKITKRGQNVTFRCDPISEHNRLYWYRQTLGQGPEFLTYFQNEAQLEKSRLLSDRFSAERPKGSFSTLEIQRTEQGDSAMYLCASSTYRGRGNTEAFFGQGTRLTVV.

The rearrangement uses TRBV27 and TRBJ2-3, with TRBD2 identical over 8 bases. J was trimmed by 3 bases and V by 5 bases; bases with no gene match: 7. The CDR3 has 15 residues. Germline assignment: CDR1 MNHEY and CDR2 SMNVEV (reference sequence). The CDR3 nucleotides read TGTGCCAGCAGTCCCGGGGTAGCGGGGACAGATACGCAGTATTTT. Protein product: CASSPGVAGTDTQYF.

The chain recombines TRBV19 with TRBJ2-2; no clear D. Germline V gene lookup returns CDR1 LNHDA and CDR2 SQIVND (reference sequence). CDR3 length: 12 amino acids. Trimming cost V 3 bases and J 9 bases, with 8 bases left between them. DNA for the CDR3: TGTGCCAGTAGTATTGCGGATCGGGAGCTGTTTTTT. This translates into CASSIADRELFF.

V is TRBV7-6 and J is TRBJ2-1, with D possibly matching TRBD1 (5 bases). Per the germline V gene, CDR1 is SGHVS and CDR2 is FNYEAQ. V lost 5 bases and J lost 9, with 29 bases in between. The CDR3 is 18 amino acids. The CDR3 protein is CASSLTAGSPTTISEQFF. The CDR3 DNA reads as TGTGCCAGCAGCCTAACGGCAGGGTCCCCAACAACAATTAGTGAGCAGTTCTTC.

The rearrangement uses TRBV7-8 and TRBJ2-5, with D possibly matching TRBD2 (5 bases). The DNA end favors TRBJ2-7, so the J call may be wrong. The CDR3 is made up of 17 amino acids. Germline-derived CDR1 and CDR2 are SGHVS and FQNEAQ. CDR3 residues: CASSLVSRTARSYEQYF. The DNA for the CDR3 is TGTGCCAGCAGCTTGGTTTCCCGGACTGCCCGCTCCTACGAGCAGTACTTC.

The CDR3 region is CASSPALAGVSAGELFF. The DNA of the CDR3 is TGTGCCAGCTCACCAGCTCTAGCGGGAGTATCGGCCGGGGAGCTGTTTTTT. The chain recombines TRBV18 with TRBJ2-2; 10 bases map to TRBD2. From germline, CDR1 is KGHSH and CDR2 LQKENI. The CDR3 extends over 17 amino acids. V was pared by 2 bases and J by 6 bases, with 9 bases of the junction left unmatched. Combining the CDR3 with reference TRBV18 and TRBJ2-2 gives the whole variable domain NAGVMQNPRHLVRRRGQEARLRCSPMKGHSHVYWYRQLPEEGLKFMVYLQKENIIDESGMPKERFSAEFPKEGPSILRIQQVVRGDSAAYFCASSPALAGVSAGELFFGEGSRLTVL.

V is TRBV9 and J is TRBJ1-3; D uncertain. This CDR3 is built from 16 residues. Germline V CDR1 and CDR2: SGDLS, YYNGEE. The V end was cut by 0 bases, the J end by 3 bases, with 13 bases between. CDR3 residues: CASSVDPTLYGNTIYF. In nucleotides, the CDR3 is TGTGCCAGCAGCGTAGACCCGACACTTTATGGAAACACCATATATTTT. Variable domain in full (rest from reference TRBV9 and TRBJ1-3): DSGVTQTPKHLITATGQRVTLRCSPRSGDLSVYWYQQSLDQGLQFLIQYYNGEERAKGNILERFSAQQFPDLHSELNLSSLELGDSALYFCASSVDPTLYGNTIYFGEGSWLTVV.

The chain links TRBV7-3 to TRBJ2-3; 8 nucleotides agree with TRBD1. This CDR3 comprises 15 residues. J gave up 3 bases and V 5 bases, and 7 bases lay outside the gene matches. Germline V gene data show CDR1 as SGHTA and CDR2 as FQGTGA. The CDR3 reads CASSPTNRGTDTQYF. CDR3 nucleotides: TGTGCCAGCAGCCCCACCAACAGGGGGACAGATACGCAGTATTTT.

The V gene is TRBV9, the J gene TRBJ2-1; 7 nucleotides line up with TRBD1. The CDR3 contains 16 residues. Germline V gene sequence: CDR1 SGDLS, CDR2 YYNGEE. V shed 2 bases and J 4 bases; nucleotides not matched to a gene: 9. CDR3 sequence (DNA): TGTGCCAGCAGCGTTTGGGAACAGGGGCGTTACAATGAGCAGTTCTTC. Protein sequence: CASSVWEQGRYNEQFF.

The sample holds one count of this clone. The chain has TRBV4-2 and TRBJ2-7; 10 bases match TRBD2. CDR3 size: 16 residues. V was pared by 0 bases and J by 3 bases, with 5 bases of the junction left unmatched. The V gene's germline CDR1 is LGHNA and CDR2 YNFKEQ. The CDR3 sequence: CASSQDGASGSYEQYF. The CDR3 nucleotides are TGTGCCAGCAGCCAAGATGGGGCTAGCGGGAGCTACGAGCAGTACTTC.

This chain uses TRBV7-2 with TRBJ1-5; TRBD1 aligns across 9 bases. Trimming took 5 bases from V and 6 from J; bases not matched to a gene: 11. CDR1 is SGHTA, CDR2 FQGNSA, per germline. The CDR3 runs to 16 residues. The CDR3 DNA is TGTGCCAGCAGCGCCCTTAACAGGGGGCGAGTTCAGCCCCAGCATTTT. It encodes CASSALNRGRVQPQHF.

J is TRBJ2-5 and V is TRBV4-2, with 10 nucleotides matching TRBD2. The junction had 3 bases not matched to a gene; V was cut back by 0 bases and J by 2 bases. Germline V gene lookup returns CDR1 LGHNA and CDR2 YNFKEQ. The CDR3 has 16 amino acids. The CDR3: CASSQELAGGQETQYF. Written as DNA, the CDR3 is TGTGCCAGCAGCCAAGAGTTAGCGGGGGGACAAGAGACCCAGTACTTC.

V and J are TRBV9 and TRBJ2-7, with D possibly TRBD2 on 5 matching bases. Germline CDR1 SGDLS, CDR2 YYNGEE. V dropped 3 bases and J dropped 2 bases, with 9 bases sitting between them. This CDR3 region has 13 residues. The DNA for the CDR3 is TGTGCCAGCAGCGGGAGCGGTCCCTACGAGCAGTACTTC. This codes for CASSGSGPYEQYF. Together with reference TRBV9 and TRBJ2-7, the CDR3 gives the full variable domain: DSGVTQTPKHLITATGQRVTLRCSPRSGDLSVYWYQQSLDQGLQFLIQYYNGEERAKGNILERFSAQQFPDLHSELNLSSLELGDSALYFCASSGSGPYEQYFGPGTRLTVT.

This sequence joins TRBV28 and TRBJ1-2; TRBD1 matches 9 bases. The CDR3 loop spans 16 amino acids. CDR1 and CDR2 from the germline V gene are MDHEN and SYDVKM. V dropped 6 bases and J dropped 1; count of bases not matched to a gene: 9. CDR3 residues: CASSEILGQGNYGYTF. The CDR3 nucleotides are TGTGCCAGCAGCGAAATTCTGGGACAGGGTAACTATGGCTACACCTTC.

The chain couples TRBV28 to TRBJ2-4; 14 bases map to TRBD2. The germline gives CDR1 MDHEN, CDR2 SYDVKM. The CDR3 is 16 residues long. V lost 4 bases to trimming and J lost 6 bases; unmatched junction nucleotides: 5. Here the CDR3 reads CASSSWTSGGTNIQYF. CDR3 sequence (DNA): TGTGCCAGCAGTTCCTGGACTAGCGGGGGGACAAACATTCAGTACTTC.

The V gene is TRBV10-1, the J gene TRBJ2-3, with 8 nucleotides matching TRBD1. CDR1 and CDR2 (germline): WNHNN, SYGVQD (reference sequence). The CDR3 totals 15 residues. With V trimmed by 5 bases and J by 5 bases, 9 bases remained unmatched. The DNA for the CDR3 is TGCGCCAGCAGTCATCTGCAGGGGGCAGGAGATACGCAGTATTTT. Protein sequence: CASSHLQGAGDTQYF.

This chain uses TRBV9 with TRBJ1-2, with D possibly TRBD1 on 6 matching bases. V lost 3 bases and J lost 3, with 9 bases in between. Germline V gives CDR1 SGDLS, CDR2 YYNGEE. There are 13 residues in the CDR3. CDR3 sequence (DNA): TGTGCCAGCAGCGATCAGGGGCACTATGGCTACACCTTC. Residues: CASSDQGHYGYTF.